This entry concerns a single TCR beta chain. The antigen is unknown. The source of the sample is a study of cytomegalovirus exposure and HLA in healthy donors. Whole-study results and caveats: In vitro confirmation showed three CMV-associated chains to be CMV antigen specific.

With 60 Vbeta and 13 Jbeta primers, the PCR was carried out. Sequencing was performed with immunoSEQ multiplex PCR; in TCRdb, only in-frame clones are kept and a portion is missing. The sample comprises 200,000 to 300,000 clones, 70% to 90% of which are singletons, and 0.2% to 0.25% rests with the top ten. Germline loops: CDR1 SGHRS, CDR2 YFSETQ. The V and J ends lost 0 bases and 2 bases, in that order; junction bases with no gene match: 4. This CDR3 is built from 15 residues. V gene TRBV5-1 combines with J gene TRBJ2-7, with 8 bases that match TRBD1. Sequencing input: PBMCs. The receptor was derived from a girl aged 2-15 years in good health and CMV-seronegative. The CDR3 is CASSLGDRPPYEQYF. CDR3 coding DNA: TGCGCCAGCAGCTTGGGGGACAGGCCGCCCTACGAGCAGTACTTC.